This T cell receptor beta chain emerged from a study of CD8 T cells in ankylosing spondylitis. From the 5' RACE reads, TCRdb called clonotypes with MiXCR, one entry per CDR3 protein. The sample has a few hundred thousand distinct CDR3 sequences; about 16% are singletons. As regards this clonotype: Its antigen is not known. The junction departs from the called germline gene at one end, perhaps through a read error.

The CDR3 contains 16 residues. Germline V CDR1 and CDR2: SEHNR, FQNEAQ (reference sequence). Study-wide points: A motif of eight or nine highly homologous TCR beta variants was seen as apparently characteristic of ankylosing spondylitis blood.

This TCR derives from a male donor with ankylosing spondylitis. V and J are TRBV7-9 and TRBJ2-1; D is perhaps TRBD2 (5 bases). The sequenced sample consisted of blood, either unsorted or a sorted T cell fraction (not recorded which). The CDR3 nucleotides are TGTGCCAGCAGCCTAGCAGGCCTTGGCTCCTACAATGAGCAGTTCTTC. Protein: CASSLAGLGSYNEQFF.